This T cell receptor beta chain was obtained from a study of blood T cell repertoires in COVID-19. Looking at the study overall: Samples taken during acute and convalescent COVID-19 were collected in the United States, Italy and Spain. Sources were T cells, B-cell-depleted T cells, or PBMCs; the material itself was cDNA or gDNA.

The authors' processing: Reference gene primer amplification in the assay estimated nucleated cell counts. Sequenced by immunoSEQ multiplex PCR; TCRdb stores in-frame clones only, minus some. V and J calls and clone size follow that table, whereas D and trimming were derived from the DNA. Of about 200,000 clones in the sample, 80% to 90% were seen once. What was sequenced was peripheral blood. The source is a middle-aged man with acute or convalescent COVID-19.

The CDR3 sequence: CAISEGTVTSEQYF. In DNA, the CDR3 is TGTGCCATCAGTGAGGGGACAGTAACGAGTGAGCAGTACTTC. The rearrangement uses TRBV10-3 and TRBJ2-7; 7 nucleotides match TRBD1. Germline trimming cut 2 bases from V and 7 bases from J; bases unmatched to any gene: 8. There are 14 residues in the CDR3. Germline CDR1 ENHRY, CDR2 SYGVKD.